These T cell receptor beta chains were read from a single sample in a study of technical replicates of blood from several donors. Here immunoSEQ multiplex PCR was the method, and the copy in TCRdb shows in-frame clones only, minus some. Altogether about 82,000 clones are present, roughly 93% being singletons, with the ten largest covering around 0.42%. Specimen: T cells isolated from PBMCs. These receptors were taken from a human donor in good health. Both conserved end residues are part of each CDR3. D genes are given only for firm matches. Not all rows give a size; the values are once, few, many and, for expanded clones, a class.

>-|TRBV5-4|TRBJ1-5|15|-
TGTGCCAGCAGCTTGGCAGTGTATAGCAATCAGCCCCAGCATTTT
CASSLAVYSNQPQHF
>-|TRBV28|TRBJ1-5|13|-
TGTGCCAGCAGTTTTACAGAATATCAGCCCCAGCATTTT
CASSFTEYQPQHF
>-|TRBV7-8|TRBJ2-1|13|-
TGTGCCAGCAGCCTCGCCTCTACGGATGAGCAGTTCTTC
CASSLASTDEQFF
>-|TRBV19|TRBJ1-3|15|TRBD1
TGTGCCAGTAGTATCTCCCGGACAGGGTCGCACACCATATATTTT
CASSISRTGSHTIYF
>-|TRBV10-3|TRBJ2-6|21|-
TGTGCCATCAGTGATCTAGTCACTGGGACACCTATTAACTCTGGGGCCAACGTCCTGACTTTC
CAISDLVTGTPINSGANVLTF
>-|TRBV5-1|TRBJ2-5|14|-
TGCGCCAGCAGCCTAACAGGGCCGGAAGAGACCCAGTACTTC
CASSLTGPEETQYF
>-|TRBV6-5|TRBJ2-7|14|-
TGTGCCAGCAGTTATGGGACAAAAACCTACGAGCAGTACTTC
CASSYGTKTYEQYF
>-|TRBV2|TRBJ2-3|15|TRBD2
TGTGCCAGCAGGCGGGAGGGCCTGGGCACAGATACGCAGTATTTT
CASRREGLGTDTQYF
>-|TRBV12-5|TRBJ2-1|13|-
TGTGCTAGTGGTTTGAAGCTTTCAGGGGTGCAGTTCTTC
CASGLKLSGVQFF
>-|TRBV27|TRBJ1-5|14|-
TGTGCCAGCAGTCGACAGGTTGGAAATCAGCCCCAGCATTTT
CASSRQVGNQPQHF
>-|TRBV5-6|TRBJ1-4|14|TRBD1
TGTGCCAGCAGCCGCACAGGGGTCGATGAAAAACTGTTTTTT
CASSRTGVDEKLFF
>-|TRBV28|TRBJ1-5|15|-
TGTGCCAGCACCCTGGGGGACACATTCAATCAGCCCCAGCATTTT
CASTLGDTFNQPQHF
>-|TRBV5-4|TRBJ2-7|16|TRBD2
TGTGCCAGCAGCGCAACAACTAGCGGGAGGGTCTCCGAGCAGTACTTC
CASSATTSGRVSEQYF
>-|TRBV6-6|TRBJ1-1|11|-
TGTGCCAGCAGTTACCGACTTGAAGCTTTCTTT
CASSYRLEAFF
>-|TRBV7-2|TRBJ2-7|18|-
TGTGCCAGCAGCTTAGATGCGACTCCTCGGACAATAACCTACGAGCAGTACTTC
CASSLDATPRTITYEQYF
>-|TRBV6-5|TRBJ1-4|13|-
TGTGCCAGCAGGAGGACTGATTTTGAAAAACTGTTTTTT
CASRRTDFEKLFF
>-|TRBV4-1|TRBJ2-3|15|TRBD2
TGCGCCAGCAGCCGCCTAGCGGGAGTACTAGATACGCAGTATTTT
CASSRLAGVLDTQYF
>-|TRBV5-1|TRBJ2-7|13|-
TGCGCCAGCAGCTTGGGGCAGTCCTACGAGCAGTACTTC
CASSLGQSYEQYF
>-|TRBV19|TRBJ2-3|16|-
TGTGCCAGTAGTTCCCAGACTAGGGCATTCACAGATACGCAGTATTTT
CASSSQTRAFTDTQYF
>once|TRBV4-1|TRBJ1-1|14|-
TGCGCCAGCAGCCAGGGACTGTTGAACACTGAAGCTTTCTTT
CASSQGLLNTEAFF
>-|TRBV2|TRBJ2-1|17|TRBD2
TGTGCCAGCAGTCCACGAACTCCCCTAGCGGGAGACAATGAGCAGTTCTTC
CASSPRTPLAGDNEQFF
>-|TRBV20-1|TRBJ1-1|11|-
TGCAGTGCTAGACCCCTATCTGAAGCTTTCTTT
CSARPLSEAFF
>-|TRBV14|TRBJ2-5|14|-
TGTGCCAGCAGCTTCGGACAGAGCCAAGAGACCCAGTACTTC
CASSFGQSQETQYF
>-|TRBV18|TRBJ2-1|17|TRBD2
TGTGCCAGCTCACCACCGATCGCGGGAGAATCTTACAATGAGCAGTTCTTC
CASSPPIAGESYNEQFF
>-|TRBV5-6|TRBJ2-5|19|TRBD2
TGTGCCAGCAGCCCGACCGGTTCCGGGACTAGCGGTTGGCGGGAGACCCAGTACTTC
CASSPTGSGTSGWRETQYF
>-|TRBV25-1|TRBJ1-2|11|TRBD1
TGTGCCAGCAGTGAACAAGGGACAGCTCGCTTC
CASSEQGTARF
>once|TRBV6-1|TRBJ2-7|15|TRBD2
TGTGCCAGCAGTGAAGCTTCTAGCGGGGCCGACGAGCAGTACTTC
CASSEASSGADEQYF
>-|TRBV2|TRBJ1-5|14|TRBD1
TGTGCCAGCAGTCGGGACAGCCCCAATCAGCCCCAGCATTTT
CASSRDSPNQPQHF
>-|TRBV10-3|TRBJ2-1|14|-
TGTGCCATCAGTGATGGGAGTTCCCGAGGTGAGCAGTTCTTC
CAISDGSSRGEQFF
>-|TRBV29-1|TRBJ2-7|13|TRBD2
TGCAGCGTTGAATCCCCTAGCGGGACCGAGCAGTACTTC
CSVESPSGTEQYF
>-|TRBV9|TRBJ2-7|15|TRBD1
TGTGCCAGCAGCGTAGGTGGGCAGGGGGCCTACGAGCAGTACTTC
CASSVGGQGAYEQYF
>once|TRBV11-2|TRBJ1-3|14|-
TGTGCCAGCAGCTTAGGCTACTCTGGAAACACCATATATTTT
CASSLGYSGNTIYF
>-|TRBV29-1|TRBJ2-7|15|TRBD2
TGCAGCGTGGCCGGGACTAGCGGGGGCTCCTACGAGCAGTACTTC
CSVAGTSGGSYEQYF
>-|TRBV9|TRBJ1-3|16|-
TGTGCCAGCAGCGTAGATCGGGACACCTCTGGAAACACCATATATTTT
CASSVDRDTSGNTIYF
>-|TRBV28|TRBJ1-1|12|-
TGTGCCAGCAGTTTACCCTACACTGAAGCTTTCTTT
CASSLPYTEAFF
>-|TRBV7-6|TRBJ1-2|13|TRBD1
TGTGCCAGCAGCTTAGAGCCGGGACAGGGACACACCTTC
CASSLEPGQGHTF
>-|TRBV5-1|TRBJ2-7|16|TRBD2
TGCGCCAGCAGACCCCTTAGCGGGAGGGAAGCCTACGAGCAGTACTTC
CASRPLSGREAYEQYF
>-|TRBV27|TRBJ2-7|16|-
TGTGCCAGCAGTTGGAGGGGAGGCCTCAACTCCTACGAGCAGTACTTC
CASSWRGGLNSYEQYF
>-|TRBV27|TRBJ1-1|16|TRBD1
TGTGCCAGCAGTTTAGCGACAGGGGACGGGGGTACTGAAGCTTTCTTT
CASSLATGDGGTEAFF
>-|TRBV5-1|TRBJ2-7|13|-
TGCGCCAGCAGGACAGACGGGCCCTACGAGCAGTACTTC
CASRTDGPYEQYF
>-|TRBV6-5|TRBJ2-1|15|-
TGTGCCAGCAGTTACTGGCGGGAAACCTACAATGAGCAGTTCTTC
CASSYWRETYNEQFF
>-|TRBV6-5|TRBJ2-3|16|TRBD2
TGTGCCAGCAGTTACTCGAGTCTAGCGGTGGTAAATACGCAGTATTTT
CASSYSSLAVVNTQYF
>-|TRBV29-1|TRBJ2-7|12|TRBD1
TGCAGCGTTGAGGAGACAGGGAACGAGCAGTACTTC
CSVEETGNEQYF
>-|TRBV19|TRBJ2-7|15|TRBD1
TGTGCCAGTAGTTTGCCGGGACAGGGGCTCTACGAGCAGTACTTC
CASSLPGQGLYEQYF
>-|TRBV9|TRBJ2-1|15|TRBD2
TGTGCCAGCAGCGTAAGGCTAGCGGGCGTCAATGAGCAGTTCTTC
CASSVRLAGVNEQFF
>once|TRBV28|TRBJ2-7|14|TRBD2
TGTGCCAGCAGTTTAAGCGGGAGTGGGTACGAGCAGTACTTC
CASSLSGSGYEQYF
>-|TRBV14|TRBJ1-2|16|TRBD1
TGTGCCAGCAGCCAAGAATGGGCCGGGACAGGGAATGGCTACACCTTC
CASSQEWAGTGNGYTF
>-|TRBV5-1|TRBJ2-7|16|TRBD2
TGCGCCAGCAGCGCGCAACTCTCGCGGGAGCTCTACGAGCAGTACTTC
CASSAQLSRELYEQYF
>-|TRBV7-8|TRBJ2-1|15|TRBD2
TGTGCCAGCAGCTTAGGGACTAGCGGGAACCGTGAGCAGTTCTTC
CASSLGTSGNREQFF
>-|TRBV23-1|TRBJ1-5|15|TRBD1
TGCGCCAGCACTCTGACAGGGAACGGCAATCAGCCCCAGCATTTT
CASTLTGNGNQPQHF
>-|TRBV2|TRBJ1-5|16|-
TGTGCCAGCAGAGCCACCAGCGGGGGTGGCAATCAGCCCCAGCATTTT
CASRATSGGGNQPQHF
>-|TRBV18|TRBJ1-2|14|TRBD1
TGTGCCAGCTCACCGGGACAGGGGATAGGAAGCTACACCTTC
CASSPGQGIGSYTF
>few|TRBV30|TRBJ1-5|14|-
TGTGCCTGGAGTGGTGTAGGGAGATATCAGCCCCAGCATTTT
CAWSGVGRYQPQHF
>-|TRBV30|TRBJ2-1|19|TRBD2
TGTGCCTGGAGTCCCCGGGACAGCGGACTAGCGACGGCAAAAGATGAGCAGTTCTTC
CAWSPRDSGLATAKDEQFF
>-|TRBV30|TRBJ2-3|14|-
TGTGCCTGGAGTCGGCGGAGGCGCACAGATACGCAGTATTTT
CAWSRRRRTDTQYF
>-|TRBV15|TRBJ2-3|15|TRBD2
TGTGCCACCAGCTGGGCTAGCGGGGGTACAGATACGCAGTATTTT
CATSWASGGTDTQYF
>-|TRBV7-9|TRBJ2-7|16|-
TGTGCCAGCAGCTTAGGGGCAGGCAGGATCTCCTACGAGCAGTACTTC
CASSLGAGRISYEQYF
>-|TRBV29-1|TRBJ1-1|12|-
TGCAGCGTTGATCGTGTGAACACTGAAGCTTTCTTT
CSVDRVNTEAFF
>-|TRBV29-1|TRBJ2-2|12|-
TGCAGCGTGCGGATCAACACCGGGGAGCTGTTTTTT
CSVRINTGELFF
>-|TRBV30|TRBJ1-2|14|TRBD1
TGTGCCTGGAGCCTAGCACAGGGGGCAAATGGCTACACCTTC
CAWSLAQGANGYTF